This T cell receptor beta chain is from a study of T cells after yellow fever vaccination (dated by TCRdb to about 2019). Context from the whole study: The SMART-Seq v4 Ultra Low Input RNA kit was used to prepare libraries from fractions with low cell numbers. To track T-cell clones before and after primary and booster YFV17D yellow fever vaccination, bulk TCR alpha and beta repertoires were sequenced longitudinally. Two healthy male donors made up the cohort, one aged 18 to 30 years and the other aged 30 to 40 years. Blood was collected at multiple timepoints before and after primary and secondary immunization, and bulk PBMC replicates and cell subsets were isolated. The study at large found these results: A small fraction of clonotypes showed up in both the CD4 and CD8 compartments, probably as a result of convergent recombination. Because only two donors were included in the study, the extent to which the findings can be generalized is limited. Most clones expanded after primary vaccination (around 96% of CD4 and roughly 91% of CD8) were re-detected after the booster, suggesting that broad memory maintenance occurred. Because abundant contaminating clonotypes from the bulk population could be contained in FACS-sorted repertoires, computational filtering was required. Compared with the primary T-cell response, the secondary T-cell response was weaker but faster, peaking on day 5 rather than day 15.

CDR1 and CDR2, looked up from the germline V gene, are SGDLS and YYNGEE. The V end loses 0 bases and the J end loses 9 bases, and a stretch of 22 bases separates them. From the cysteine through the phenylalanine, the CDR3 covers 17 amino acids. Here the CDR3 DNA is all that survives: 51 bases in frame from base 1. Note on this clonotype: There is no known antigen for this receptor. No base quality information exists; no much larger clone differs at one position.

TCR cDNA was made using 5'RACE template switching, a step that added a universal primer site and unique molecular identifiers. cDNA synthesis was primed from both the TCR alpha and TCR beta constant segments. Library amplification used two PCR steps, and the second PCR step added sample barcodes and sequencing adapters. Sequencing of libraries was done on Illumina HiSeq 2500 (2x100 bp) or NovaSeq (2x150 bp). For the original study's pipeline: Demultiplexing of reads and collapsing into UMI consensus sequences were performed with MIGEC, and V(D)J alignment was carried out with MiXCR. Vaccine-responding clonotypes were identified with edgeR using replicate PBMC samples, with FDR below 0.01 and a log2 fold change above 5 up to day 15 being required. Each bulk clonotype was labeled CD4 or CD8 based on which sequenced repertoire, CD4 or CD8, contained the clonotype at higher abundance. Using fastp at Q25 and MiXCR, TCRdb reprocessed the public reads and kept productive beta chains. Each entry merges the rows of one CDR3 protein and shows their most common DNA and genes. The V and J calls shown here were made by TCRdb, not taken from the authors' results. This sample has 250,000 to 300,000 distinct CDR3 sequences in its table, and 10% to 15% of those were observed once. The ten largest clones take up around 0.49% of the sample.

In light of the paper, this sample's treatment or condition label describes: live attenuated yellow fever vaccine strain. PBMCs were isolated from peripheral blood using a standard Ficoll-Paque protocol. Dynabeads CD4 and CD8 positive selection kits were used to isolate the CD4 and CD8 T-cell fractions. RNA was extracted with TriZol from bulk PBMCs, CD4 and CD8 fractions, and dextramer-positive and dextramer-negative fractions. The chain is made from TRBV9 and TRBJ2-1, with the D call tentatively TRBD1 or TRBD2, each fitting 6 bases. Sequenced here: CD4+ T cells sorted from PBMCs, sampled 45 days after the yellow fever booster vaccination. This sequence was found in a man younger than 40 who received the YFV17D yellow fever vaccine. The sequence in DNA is TGTGCCAGCAGCGTAGTGGGGGCGGGACGGGGTCTGGGTGAGCAGTTCTTC. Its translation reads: CASSVVGAGRGLGEQFF.